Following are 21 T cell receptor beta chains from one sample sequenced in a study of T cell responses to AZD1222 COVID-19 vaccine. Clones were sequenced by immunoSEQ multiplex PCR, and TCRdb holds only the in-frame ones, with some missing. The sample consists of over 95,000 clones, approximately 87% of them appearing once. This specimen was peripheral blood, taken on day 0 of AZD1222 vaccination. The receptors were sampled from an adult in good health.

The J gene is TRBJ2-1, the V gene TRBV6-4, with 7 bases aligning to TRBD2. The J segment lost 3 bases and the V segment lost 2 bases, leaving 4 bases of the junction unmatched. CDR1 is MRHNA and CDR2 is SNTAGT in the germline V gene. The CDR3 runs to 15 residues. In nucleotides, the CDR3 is TGTGCCAGCAGTGACAGCGCTAGCGGCTACAATGAGCAGTTCTTC. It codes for CASSDSASGYNEQFF.

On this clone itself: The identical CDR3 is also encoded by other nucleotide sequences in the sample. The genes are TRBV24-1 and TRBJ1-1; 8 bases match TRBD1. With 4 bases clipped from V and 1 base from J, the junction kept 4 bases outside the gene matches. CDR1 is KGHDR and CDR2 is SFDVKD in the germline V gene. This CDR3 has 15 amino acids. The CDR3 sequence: CATSDTGTGNTEAFF. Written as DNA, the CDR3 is TGTGCCACCAGTGACACCGGGACAGGGAACACTGAAGCTTTCTTT.

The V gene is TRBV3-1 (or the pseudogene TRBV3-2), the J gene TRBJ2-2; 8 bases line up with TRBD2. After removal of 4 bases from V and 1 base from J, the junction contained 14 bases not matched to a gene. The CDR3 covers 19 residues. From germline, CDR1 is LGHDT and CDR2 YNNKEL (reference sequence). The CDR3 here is CASSRGTRGRAQNTGELFF. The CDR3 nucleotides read TGTGCCAGCAGCCGGGGGACTAGGGGGAGGGCCCAGAACACCGGGGAGCTGTTTTTT.

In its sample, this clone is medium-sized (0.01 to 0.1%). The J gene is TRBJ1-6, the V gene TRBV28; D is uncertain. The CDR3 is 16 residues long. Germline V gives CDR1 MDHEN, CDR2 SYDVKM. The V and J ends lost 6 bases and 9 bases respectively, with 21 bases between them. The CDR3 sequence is CASSTPGLGSGSPLHF. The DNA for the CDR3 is TGTGCCAGCAGCACCCCAGGACTGGGGTCGGGTTCACCCCTCCACTTT. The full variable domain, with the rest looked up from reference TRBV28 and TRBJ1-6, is DVKVTQSSRYLVKRTGEKVFLECVQDMDHENMFWYRQDPGLGLRLIYFSYDVKMKEKGDIPEGYSVSREKKERFSLILESASTNQTSMYLCASSTPGLGSGSPLHFGNGTRLTVT.

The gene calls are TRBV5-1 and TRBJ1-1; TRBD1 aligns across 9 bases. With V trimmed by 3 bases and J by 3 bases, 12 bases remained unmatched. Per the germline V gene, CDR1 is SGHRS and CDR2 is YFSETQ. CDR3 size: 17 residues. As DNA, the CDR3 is TGCGCCAGCAGCTCCCTGGGGGACAGGGTGGCCTACACTGAAGCTTTCTTT. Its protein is CASSSLGDRVAYTEAFF. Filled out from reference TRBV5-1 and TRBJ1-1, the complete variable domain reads KAGVTQTPRYLIKTRGQQVTLSCSPISGHRSVSWYQQTPGQGLQFLFEYFSETQRNKGNFPGRFSGRQFSNSRSEMNVSTLELGDSALYLCASSSLGDRVAYTEAFFGQGTRLTVV.

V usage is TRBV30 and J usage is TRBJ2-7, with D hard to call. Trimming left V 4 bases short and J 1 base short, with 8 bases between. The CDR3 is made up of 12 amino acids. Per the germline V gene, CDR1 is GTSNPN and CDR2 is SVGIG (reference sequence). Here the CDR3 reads CAWNRDSYEQYF. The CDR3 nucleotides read TGTGCCTGGAATAGAGATTCCTACGAGCAGTACTTC.

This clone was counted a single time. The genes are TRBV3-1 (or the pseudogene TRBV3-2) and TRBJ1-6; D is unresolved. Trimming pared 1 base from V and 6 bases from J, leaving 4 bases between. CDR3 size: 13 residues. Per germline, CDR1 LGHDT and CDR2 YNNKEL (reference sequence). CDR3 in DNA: TGTGCCAGCAGCCAAGTGATTAATTCACCCCTCCACTTT. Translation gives CASSQVINSPLHF.

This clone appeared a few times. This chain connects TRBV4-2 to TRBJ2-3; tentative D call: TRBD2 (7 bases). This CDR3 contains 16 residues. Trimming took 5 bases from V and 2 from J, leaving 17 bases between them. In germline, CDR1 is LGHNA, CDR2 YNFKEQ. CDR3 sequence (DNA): TGTGCCAGCAGCAACTTAATAGGGGGGGCCACAGATACGCAGTATTTT. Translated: CASSNLIGGATDTQYF.

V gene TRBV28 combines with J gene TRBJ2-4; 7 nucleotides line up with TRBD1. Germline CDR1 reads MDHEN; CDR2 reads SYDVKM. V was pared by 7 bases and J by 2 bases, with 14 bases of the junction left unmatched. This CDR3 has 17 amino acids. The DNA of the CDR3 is TGTGCCAGCACCCCGGGGACAGTAAGGTCTTCCAAAAACATTCAGTACTTC. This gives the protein CASTPGTVRSSKNIQYF.

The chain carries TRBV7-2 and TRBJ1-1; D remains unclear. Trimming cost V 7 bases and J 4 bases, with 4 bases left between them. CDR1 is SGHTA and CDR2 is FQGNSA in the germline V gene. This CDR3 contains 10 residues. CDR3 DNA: TGTGCCAGCAAACTCACTGAAGCTTTCTTT. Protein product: CASKLTEAFF. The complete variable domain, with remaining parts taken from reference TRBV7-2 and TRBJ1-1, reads GAGVSQSPSNKVTEKGKDVELRCDPISGHTALYWYRQSLGQGLEFLIYFQGNSAPDKSGLPSDRFSAERTGGSVSTLTIQRTQQEDSAVYLCASKLTEAFFGQGTRLTVV.

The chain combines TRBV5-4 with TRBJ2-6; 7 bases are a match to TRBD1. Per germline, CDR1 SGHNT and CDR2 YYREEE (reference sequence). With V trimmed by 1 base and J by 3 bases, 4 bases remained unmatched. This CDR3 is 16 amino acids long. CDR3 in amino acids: CASSLKGAGGANVLTF. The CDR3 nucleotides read TGTGCCAGCAGCTTGAAGGGGGCCGGTGGGGCCAACGTCCTGACTTTC.

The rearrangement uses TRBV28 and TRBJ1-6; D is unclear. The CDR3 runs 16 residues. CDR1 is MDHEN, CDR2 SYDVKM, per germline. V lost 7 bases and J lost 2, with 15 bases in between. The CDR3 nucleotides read TGTGCCAGCAATACCCGCCGGGGAACCTATAATTCACCCCTCCACTTT. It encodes CASNTRRGTYNSPLHF.

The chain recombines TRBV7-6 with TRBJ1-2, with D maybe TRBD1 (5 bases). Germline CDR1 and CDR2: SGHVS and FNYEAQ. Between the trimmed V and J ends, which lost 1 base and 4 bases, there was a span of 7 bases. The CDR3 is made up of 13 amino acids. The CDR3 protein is CASSLGQGYGYTF. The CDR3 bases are TGTGCCAGCAGCTTAGGCCAGGGCTATGGCTACACCTTC.

The CDR3 region has the DNA TGTGCCAGCAGCGGGGATTATGGGGACGCTGAAAAACTGTTTTTT. Translated: CASSGDYGDAEKLFF. The chain carries TRBV2 and TRBJ1-4; a weak D match, TRBD1 (5 bases). Deletions cut 6 bases from V and 7 bases from J, with 18 bases between. CDR1 SNHLY and CDR2 FYNNEI come from the germline V gene. The CDR3 totals 15 residues.

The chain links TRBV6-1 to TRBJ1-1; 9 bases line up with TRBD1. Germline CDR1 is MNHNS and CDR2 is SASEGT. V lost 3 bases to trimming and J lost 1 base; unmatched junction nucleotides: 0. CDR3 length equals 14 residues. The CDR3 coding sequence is TGTGCCAGCAGTGAGGGACAGGGGAACACTGAAGCTTTCTTT. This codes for CASSEGQGNTEAFF.

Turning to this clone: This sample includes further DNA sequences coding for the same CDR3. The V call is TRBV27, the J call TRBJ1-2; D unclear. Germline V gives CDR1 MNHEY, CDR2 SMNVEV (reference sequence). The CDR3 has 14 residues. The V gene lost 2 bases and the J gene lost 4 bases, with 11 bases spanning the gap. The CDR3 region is CASSLSSGSYGYTF. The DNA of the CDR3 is TGTGCCAGCAGTTTAAGTTCTGGGAGCTATGGCTACACCTTC.

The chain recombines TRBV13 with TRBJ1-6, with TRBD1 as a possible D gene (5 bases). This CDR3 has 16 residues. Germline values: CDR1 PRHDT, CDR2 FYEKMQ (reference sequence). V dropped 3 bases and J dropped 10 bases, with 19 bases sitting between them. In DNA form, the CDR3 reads TGTGCCAGCAGCTTGAAGGGCCGGGGGGTTCCATCACCCCTCCACTTT. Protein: CASSLKGRGVPSPLHF.

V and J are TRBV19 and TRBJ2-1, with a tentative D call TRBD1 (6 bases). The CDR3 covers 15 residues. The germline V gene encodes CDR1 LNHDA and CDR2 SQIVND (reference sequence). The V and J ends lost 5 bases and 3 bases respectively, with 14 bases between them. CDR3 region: CASSARTEYYNEQFF. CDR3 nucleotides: TGTGCCAGTAGTGCTCGGACAGAATACTACAATGAGCAGTTCTTC.

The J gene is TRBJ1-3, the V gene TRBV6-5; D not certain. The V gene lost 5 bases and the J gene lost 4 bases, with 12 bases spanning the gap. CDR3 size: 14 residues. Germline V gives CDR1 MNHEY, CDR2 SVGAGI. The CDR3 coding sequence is TGTGCCAGCAGTAGACTCGGCAGAGGAAACACCATATATTTT. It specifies CASSRLGRGNTIYF.

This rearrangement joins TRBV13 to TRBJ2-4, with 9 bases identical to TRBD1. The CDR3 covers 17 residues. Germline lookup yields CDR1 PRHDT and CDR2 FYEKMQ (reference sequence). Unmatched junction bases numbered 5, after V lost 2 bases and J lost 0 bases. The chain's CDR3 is CASSLTGGLKAKNIQYF. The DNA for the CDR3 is TGTGCCAGCAGCTTAACAGGGGGCCTTAAAGCCAAAAACATTCAGTACTTC.

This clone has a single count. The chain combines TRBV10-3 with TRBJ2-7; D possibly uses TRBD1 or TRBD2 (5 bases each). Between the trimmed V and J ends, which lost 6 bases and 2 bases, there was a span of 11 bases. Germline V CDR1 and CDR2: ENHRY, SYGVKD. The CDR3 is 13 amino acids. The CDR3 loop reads CAISPGRAYEQYF. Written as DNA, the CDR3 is TGTGCCATCAGCCCGGGACGGGCCTACGAGCAGTACTTC.